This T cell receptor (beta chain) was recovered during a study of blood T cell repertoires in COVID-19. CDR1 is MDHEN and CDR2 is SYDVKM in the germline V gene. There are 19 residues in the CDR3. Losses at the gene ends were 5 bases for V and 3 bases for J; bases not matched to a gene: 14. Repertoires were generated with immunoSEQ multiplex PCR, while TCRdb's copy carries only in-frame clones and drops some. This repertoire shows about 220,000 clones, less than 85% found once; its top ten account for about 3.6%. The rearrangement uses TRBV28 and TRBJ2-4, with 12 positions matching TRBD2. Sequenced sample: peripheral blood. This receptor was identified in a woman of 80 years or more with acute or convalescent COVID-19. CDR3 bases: TGTGCCAGCAGTCCGACTAGCGGGGGCGGATATGTTGTCAAAAACATTCAGTACTTC. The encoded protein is CASSPTSGGGYVVKNIQYF. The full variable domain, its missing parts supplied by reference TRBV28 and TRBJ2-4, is DVKVTQSSRYLVKRTGEKVFLECVQDMDHENMFWYRQDPGLGLRLIYFSYDVKMKEKGDIPEGYSVSREKKERFSLILESASTNQTSMYLCASSPTSGGGYVVKNIQYFGAGTRLSVL.